This TCR beta chain came from a study of shared clonotypes between healthy human individuals. As for this clone: Its antigen is as yet unknown.

This CDR3 is 16 amino acids long. The assay was immunoSEQ multiplex PCR, and TCRdb's table has in-frame clones only and misses some. This sample has fewer than 1 million clones, with 95% to 97% found just once. Positive CCR7 selection of CD45RO-negative cells yielded the naive CD8 cells, and terminally differentiated effector memory CD45RA+ cells were excluded. Study outcomes and limitations: The four-donor shared clonotypes exceeded non-shared clonotypes in generation probability, with non-shared ones scoring lower. A limitation of the genetic and exposure-history diversity represented arose from few donors. Of the naive CD4 clonotypes, roughly 5% were shared across several donors. Sampling covered blood only; tissue repertoires likely differ.

The chain combines TRBV21-1 with TRBJ2-1; TRBD1, the table's D call, was not compared with the DNA. TRBV21-1 is listed as a pseudogene. The specimen sequenced was naive CD8+ T cells sorted from blood. This receptor was identified in a man aged 25 to 45 in good health. The CDR3 reads CASSEKFPGAEHEQFF. DNA for the CDR3: TGTGCCAGCAGCGAAAAGTTCCCAGGGGCAGAGCATGAGCAGTTCTTC.